Described below is a single T cell receptor (beta chain) sequence and its context. At deep level, the assay was performed. Profiling relied on immunoSEQ multiplex PCR, and the TCRdb table lists in-frame clones only, not all of them. Of under 550,000 clones in the sample, 90% to 96% were seen once. The trim removed 5 bases at V and 5 bases at J, leaving 9 bases unmatched. This CDR3 has 16 residues. The V gene's germline CDR1 is MNHEY and CDR2 SMNVEV (reference sequence). This sample was included in a study of shared clonotypes between healthy human individuals. What was sequenced was naive CD4+ T cells sorted from blood. Regarding subset: CD45RA+ positively selected. This sequence was found in a woman aged 25 to 39 in good health. The chain couples TRBV27 to TRBJ2-7, with 13 bases fitting TRBD2. The CDR3 region is CASSPWTSGRLDEQYF. The CDR3 nucleotides read TGTGCCAGCAGTCCATGGACTAGCGGGAGACTCGACGAGCAGTACTTC.